The clone carrying this TCR beta chain turned up a few times. Libraries were prepared by immunoSEQ multiplex PCR; TCRdb keeps only in-frame clonotypes and omits some of them. The repertoire holds 390,000 or so clones, with about 87% as singletons. This CDR3 has 12 amino acids. V was cut by 4 bases and J by 7 bases, with 8 bases left in between. Germline assignment: CDR1 SGHNT and CDR2 YENEEA. The data were taken from a study of blood T cell repertoires in COVID-19. Specimen: peripheral blood. This sequence originates from a woman in her 30s with COVID-19, enrolled during active disease. The chain is built from TRBV11-3 and TRBJ1-3; no clear D. CDR3 nucleotide sequence: TGTGCCAGCAGCTCCGGGTTGAACACCATATATTTT. Amino acids: CASSSGLNTIYF.